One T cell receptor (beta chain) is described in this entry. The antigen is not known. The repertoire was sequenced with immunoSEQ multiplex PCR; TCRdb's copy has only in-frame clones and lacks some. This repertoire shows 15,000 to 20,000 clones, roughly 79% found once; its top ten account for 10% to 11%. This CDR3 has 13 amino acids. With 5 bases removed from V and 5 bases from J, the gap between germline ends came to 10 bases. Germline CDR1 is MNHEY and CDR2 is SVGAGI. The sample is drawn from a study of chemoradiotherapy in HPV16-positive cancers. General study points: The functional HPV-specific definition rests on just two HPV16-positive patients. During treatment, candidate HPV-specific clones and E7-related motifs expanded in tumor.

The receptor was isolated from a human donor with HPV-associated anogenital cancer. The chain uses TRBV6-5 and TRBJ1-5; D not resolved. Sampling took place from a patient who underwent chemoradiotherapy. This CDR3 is CASSRGPDQPQHF. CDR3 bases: TGTGCCAGCAGTCGAGGGCCAGATCAGCCCCAGCATTTT.